The 14 T cell receptor beta chains given below trace back to one sample, sequenced in a study of blood T cell repertoires in COVID-19. Assay used: immunoSEQ multiplex PCR; TCRdb lists only in-frame clones, some missing. The sample records under 200,000 clones, around four fifths being singletons. The sample comprised peripheral blood. The receptors were sampled from a man aged 55 to 70 with COVID-19, enrolled during active disease.

This sequence joins TRBV5-1 and TRBJ2-5, with D possibly being TRBD1 (5 bases). Looked up from germline, CDR1 is SGHRS and CDR2 is YFSETQ. The CDR3 covers 14 residues. The V end lost 0 bases, the J end lost 5 bases, and 11 bases lay between the germline ends. The CDR3 DNA follows: TGCGCCAGCAGCTTGGGTGGGGCCCGGGAGACCCAGTACTTC. Translation: CASSLGGARETQYF.

This chain links TRBV10-1 with TRBJ1-2; D gene ambiguous. This CDR3 spans 13 amino acids. Germline V gives CDR1 WNHNN, CDR2 SYGVQD (reference sequence). Trimming removed 0 bases from V and 9 bases from J, with 11 bases in between. The CDR3 sequence is CASSESAASRYTF. CDR3 coding DNA: TGCGCCAGCAGTGAGTCGGCAGCGAGCCGCTACACCTTC.

This chain uses TRBV10-3 with TRBJ2-7; 16 nucleotides line up with TRBD2. V was pared by 6 bases and J by 0 bases, with 2 bases of the junction left unmatched. This CDR3 has 16 residues. Germline CDR1 is ENHRY and CDR2 is SYGVKD. In DNA form, the CDR3 reads TGTGCCATCAGGGGACTAGCGGGAGGGAGCTCCTACGAGCAGTACTTC. Protein sequence: CAIRGLAGGSSYEQYF.

The J gene is TRBJ1-3, the V gene TRBV4-1, with D maybe TRBD1 (5 bases). Germline CDR1 and CDR2: MGHRA and YSYEKL. The CDR3 has 15 amino acids. V dropped 0 bases and J dropped 5 bases, with 11 bases sitting between them. DNA of the CDR3: TGCGCCAGCAGCCAAGAAACAGGATCAAGAAACACCATATATTTT. This sequence encodes CASSQETGSRNTIYF.

CDR3 DNA sequence: TGTGCCAGCAGCTTGCGGGAGTACACCGGGGAGCTGTTTTTT. Translation gives CASSLREYTGELFF. V is TRBV11-2 and J is TRBJ2-2; 7 bases agree with TRBD2. Losses at the gene ends were 3 bases for V and 3 bases for J; bases not matched to a gene: 1. CDR1 and CDR2 from the germline V gene are SGHAT and FQNNGV. This CDR3 has 14 amino acids.

A note on this clone: This specimen includes other DNA sequences encoding the same CDR3. The chain carries TRBV18 and TRBJ1-1; 7 positions match TRBD1. Losses at the gene ends were 6 bases for V and 3 bases for J; bases not matched to a gene: 4. CDR3 length equals 13 residues. Germline CDR1 is KGHSH and CDR2 is LQKENI. The CDR3: CASSLDRDTEAFF. The CDR3 region has the DNA TGTGCCAGCTCTCTCGACAGGGACACTGAAGCTTTCTTT.

CDR3 loop: CASSPRTSGLQVVQFF. The CDR3 DNA sequence: TGTGCCAGCAGCCCGAGGACTAGCGGCCTTCAGGTAGTGCAGTTCTTC. The chain carries TRBV7-9 and TRBJ2-1; the match to TRBD2 covers 10 bases. This CDR3 has 16 residues. J was trimmed by 12 bases and V by 5 bases; bases with no gene match: 16. CDR1 is SEHNR and CDR2 is FQNEAQ in the germline V gene (reference sequence).

The chain is built from TRBV15 and TRBJ2-7; tentative D call: TRBD1 (6 bases). Germline CDR1 and CDR2: LNHNV and YYDKDF (reference sequence). Trimming shortened V by 0 bases and J by 2 bases, and 8 bases separated the two germline ends. CDR3 length equals 14 residues. The CDR3 nucleotides read TGTGCCACCAGCAGAGATCAGGGGACCTACGAGCAGTACTTC. It is translated as CATSRDQGTYEQYF.

This CDR3 is CASSLVGGRNTEAFF. In nucleotides, the CDR3 is TGTGCCAGCAGCTTGGTAGGGGGCCGAAACACTGAAGCTTTCTTT. J is TRBJ1-1 and V is TRBV7-2; 7 nucleotides align to TRBD1. Trimming cost V 3 bases and J 2 bases; bases outside gene matches: 6. There are 15 residues in the CDR3. The germline V gene encodes CDR1 SGHTA and CDR2 FQGNSA.

The rearrangement joins TRBV2 to TRBJ1-2; 7 positions agree with TRBD1. This CDR3 contains 14 residues. V lost 7 bases to trimming and J lost 5 bases; unmatched junction nucleotides: 10. Germline V CDR1 and CDR2: SNHLY, FYNNEI. CDR3 DNA: TGTGCCAGCAAGGGGGAGAACAGGGGATATGGCTACACCTTC. It translates to CASKGENRGYGYTF.

This clone appeared a few times. The sample contains more than one DNA sequence encoding this CDR3. The V call is TRBV25-1, the J call TRBJ2-7, with D tentatively TRBD2 (6 bases). The CDR3 contains 11 residues. V was cut by 5 bases and J by 4 bases, with 6 bases left in between. Germline assignment: CDR1 MGHDK and CDR2 SYGVNS. The CDR3 DNA reads TGTGCCAGCAGTCGGGGGTACGAGCAGTACTTC. Translated: CASSRGYEQYF.

As concerns this clone: The same CDR3 is also encoded by other DNA sequences in this sample. The chain joins TRBV19 to TRBJ1-4, with a possible D match to TRBD1 (5 bases). This CDR3 is 14 amino acids long. Germline assignment: CDR1 LNHDA and CDR2 SQIVND (reference sequence). With 3 bases removed from V and 5 bases from J, the gap between germline ends came to 10 bases. The DNA for the CDR3 is TGTGCCAGTAGTATGGGGCAGGGCAATGAAAAACTGTTTTTT. This gives the protein CASSMGQGNEKLFF. Full variable domain (remainder filled in from reference TRBV19 and TRBJ1-4): DGGITQSPKYLFRKEGQNVTLSCEQNLNHDAMYWYRQDPGQGLRLIYYSQIVNDFQKGDIAEGYSVSREKKESFPLTVTSAQKNPTAFYLCASSMGQGNEKLFFGSGTQLSVL.

The chain is built from TRBV28 and TRBJ1-6, with 10 bases matching TRBD1. The length of the CDR3 is 14 residues. The junction had 3 bases not matched to a gene; V was cut back by 6 bases and J by 7 bases. Germline CDR1 MDHEN, CDR2 SYDVKM. The CDR3 loop is CASRGTGVNSPLHF. The CDR3 nucleotides read TGTGCCAGCAGAGGGACAGGGGTCAATTCACCCCTCCACTTT.

The rearrangement joins TRBV28 to TRBJ1-5; the D is unclear. Trimming removed 3 bases at V and 5 bases at J, with 5 bases between. Germline assignment: CDR1 MDHEN and CDR2 SYDVKM. CDR3 length: 12 amino acids. CDR3 residues: CASSLRDQPQHF. Here the CDR3 DNA reads TGTGCCAGCAGTTTGAGGGATCAGCCCCAGCATTTT.